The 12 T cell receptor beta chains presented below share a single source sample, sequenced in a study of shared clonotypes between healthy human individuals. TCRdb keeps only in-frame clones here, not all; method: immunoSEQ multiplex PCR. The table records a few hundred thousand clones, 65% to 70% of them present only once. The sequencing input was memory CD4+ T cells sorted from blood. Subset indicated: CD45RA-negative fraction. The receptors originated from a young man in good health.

The CDR3 here is CASSLSNEQFF. In DNA, the CDR3 is TGTGCCAGCAGCTTATCCAATGAGCAGTTCTTC. The chain carries TRBV7-3 and TRBJ2-1, with D unresolved. Looked up from germline, CDR1 is SGHTA and CDR2 is FQGTGA. CDR3 length: 11 residues. Trimming cost V 2 bases and J 6 bases, with 2 bases left between them.

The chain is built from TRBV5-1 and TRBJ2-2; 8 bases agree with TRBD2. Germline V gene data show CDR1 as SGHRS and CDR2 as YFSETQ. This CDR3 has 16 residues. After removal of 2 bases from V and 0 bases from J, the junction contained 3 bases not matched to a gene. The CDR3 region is CASSFGGASNTGELFF. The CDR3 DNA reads TGCGCCAGCAGCTTCGGGGGGGCGTCGAACACCGGGGAGCTGTTTTTT.

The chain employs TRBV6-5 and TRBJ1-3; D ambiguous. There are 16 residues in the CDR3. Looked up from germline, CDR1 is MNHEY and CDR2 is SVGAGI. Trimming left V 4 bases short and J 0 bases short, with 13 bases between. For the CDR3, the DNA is TGTGCCAGCAGTTCCCAACCAGTTCCCTCTGGAAACACCATATATTTT. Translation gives CASSSQPVPSGNTIYF.

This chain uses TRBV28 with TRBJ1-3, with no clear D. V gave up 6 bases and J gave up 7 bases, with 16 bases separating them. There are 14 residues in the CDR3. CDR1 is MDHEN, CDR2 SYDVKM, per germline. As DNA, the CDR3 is TGTGCCAGCAGCCAAGGACGGTCGGGGAACACCATATATTTT. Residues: CASSQGRSGNTIYF.

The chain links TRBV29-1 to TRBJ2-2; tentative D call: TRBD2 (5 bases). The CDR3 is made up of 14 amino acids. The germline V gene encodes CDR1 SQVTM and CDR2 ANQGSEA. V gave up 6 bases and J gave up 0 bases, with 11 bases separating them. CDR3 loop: CSVDAGTNTGELFF. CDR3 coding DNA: TGCAGCGTAGATGCGGGCACGAACACCGGGGAGCTGTTTTTT.

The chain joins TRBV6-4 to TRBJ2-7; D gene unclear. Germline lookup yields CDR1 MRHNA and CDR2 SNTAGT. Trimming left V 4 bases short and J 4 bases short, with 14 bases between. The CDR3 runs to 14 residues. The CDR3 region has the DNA TGTGCCAGCAGTGTTCGCAGGTACGCTTACGAGCAGTACTTC. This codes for CASSVRRYAYEQYF.

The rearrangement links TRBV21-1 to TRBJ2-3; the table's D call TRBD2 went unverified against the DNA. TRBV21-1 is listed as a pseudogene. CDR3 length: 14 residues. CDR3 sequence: CASSTRTTRGRQYF. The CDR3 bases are TGTGCCAGCAGCACTCGGACTACTCGGGGGAGGCAGTATTTT.

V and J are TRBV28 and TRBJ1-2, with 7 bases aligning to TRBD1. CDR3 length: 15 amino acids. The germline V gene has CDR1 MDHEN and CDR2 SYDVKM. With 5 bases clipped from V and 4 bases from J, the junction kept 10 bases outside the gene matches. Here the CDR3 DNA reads TGTGCCAGCAGTCTACTTACAGGGGCGGTCTATGGCTACACCTTC. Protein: CASSLLTGAVYGYTF.

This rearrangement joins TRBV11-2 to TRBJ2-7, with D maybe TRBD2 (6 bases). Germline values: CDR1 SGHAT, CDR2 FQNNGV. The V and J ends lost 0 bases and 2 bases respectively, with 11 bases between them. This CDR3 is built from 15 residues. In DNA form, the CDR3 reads TGTGCCAGCAGCTTAGATGGAGGGGAGGCCTACGAGCAGTACTTC. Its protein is CASSLDGGEAYEQYF.

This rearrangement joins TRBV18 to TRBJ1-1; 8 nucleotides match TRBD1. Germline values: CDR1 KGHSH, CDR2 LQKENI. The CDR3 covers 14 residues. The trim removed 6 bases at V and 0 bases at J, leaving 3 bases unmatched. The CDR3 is CASSSDRVNTEAFF. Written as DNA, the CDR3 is TGTGCCAGCTCGTCGGACAGGGTGAACACTGAAGCTTTCTTT.

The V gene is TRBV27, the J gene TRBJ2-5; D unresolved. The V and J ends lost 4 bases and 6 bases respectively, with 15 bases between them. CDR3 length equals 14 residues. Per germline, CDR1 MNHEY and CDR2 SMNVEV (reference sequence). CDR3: CASSSPLRSKTQYF. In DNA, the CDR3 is TGTGCCAGCAGTTCACCGCTCAGATCAAAGACCCAGTACTTC.

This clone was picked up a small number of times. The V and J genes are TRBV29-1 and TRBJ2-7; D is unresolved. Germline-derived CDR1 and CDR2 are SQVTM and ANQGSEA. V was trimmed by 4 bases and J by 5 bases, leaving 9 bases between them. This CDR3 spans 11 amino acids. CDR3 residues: CSVGTADEQYF. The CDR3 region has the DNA TGCAGCGTTGGGACCGCGGACGAGCAGTACTTC.